These 28 T cell receptor delta chains were sequenced from one sample in a study of gamma-delta chains in newborns, infants, children (dated by TCRdb to between 2018 and 2021). The sequencer listed for this sample is Illumina MiSeq. Via CATT, TCRdb reprocessed the public reads, and rows with identical DNA were then joined. Here the sample has fewer than 15,000 delta-chain clones; roughly 7.3% occur a single time. About a fifth of the sample lies in the top ten. The sample comprised blood. The source is a child who was a newborn, infant or young child, either healthy, febrile or measles-vaccinated (not recorded which).

A remark on this clone: A single base separates this from a much larger clone, so it may be a read error. This CDR3 is also generated by other DNA sequences in the sample. The chain recombines TRDV2 with TRDJ3; 9 positions match TRDD3. Germline CDR1 reads GEAIGNYY; CDR2 reads EKD. J gave up 0 bases and V 0 bases, and 5 bases lay outside the gene matches. The CDR3 is made up of 19 amino acids. CDR3 coding DNA: TGTGCCTGTGACACCGGGGGATACCTGGACTCCTGGGACACCCGACAGATGTTTTTC. Its protein is CACDTGGYLDSWDTRQMFF.

The V call is TRDV2, the J call TRDJ3; TRDD3 matches at 11 bases. The V segment lost 0 bases and the J segment 4 bases; nucleotides outside the gene matches: 1. This CDR3 has 17 residues. Germline V gives CDR1 GEAIGNYY, CDR2 EKD. CDR3 amino acids: CACDTYWGIWDTRQMFF. The CDR3 DNA is TGTGCCTGTGACACCTACTGGGGGATATGGGACACCCGACAGATGTTTTTC.

Comments on this clone: Relative to the germline gene, one junction end is altered; a read error may explain this. This sequence joins TRDV3 and TRDJ1; possibly TRDD3 for D (6 bases). Germline lookup yields CDR1 TVYSNPD and CDR2 GDNSRS (reference sequence). The CDR3 runs to 12 residues. The CDR3 reads CASKGDTDNLIF. CDR3 coding DNA: TGTGCTTCAAAGGGGGACACCGATAACCTCATCTTT. The variable domain in full, with the rest retrieved from reference TRDV3 and TRDJ1, is CDKVTQSSPDQTVASGSEVVLLCTYDTVYSNPDLFWYRIRPDYSFQFVFYGDNSRSEGADFTQGRFSVKHILTQKAFHLVISPVRTEDSATYYCASKGDTDNLIFGKGTRVTVEP.

This clone was counted between two and nine times. Since a far larger clone is one base different, this is likely a read error. The same CDR3 arises from other DNA sequences in this sample as well. The chain combines TRDV2 with TRDJ3; no reliable D call. Per germline, CDR1 GEAIGNYY and CDR2 EKD. This CDR3 region has 13 residues. CDR3 sequence (DNA): TGTGCCTGTGACACCTGGGACACCCGACAGATGTTCTTC. Its translation is CACDTWDTRQMFF.

This rearrangement joins TRDV3 to TRDJ2; 8 bases fit TRDD3. The germline gives CDR1 TVYSNPD, CDR2 GDNSRS (reference sequence). CDR3 size: 18 residues. V was clipped by 3 bases and J by 7 bases; unmatched bases: 22. The CDR3 DNA sequence: TGTGCCTTCGAGATGCCCATACTGGGGGTCATCTGGGAAGCACAACTCTTCTTT. This encodes CAFEMPILGVIWEAQLFF.

This clone was detected only a few times. The V call is TRDV2, the J call TRDJ3, with a tentative D call TRDD3 (6 bases). The CDR3 totals 18 residues. Trimming pared 0 bases from V and 0 bases from J, leaving 11 bases between. CDR1 is GEAIGNYY, CDR2 EKD, per germline. CDR3 sequence reads: CACDTVGGDSWDTRQMFF. CDR3 in DNA: TGTGCCTGTGACACCGTAGGGGGGGACTCCTGGGACACCCGACAGATGTTTTTC.

There are a few counts of this clone. In the same sample, other DNA sequences code for this CDR3. The chain couples TRDV2 to TRDJ2; TRDD3 matches 7 bases. Per germline, CDR1 GEAIGNYY and CDR2 EKD. The J segment lost 2 bases and the V segment lost 1 base, leaving 3 bases of the junction unmatched. The CDR3 is 15 residues long. CDR3 in amino acids: CACDTLGDLTAQLFF. CDR3 nucleotide sequence: TGTGCCTGTGACACATTGGGGGACTTGACAGCACAACTCTTCTTT.

To note about this clone: A far larger clone is only one base removed, so a read error is likely. The V gene is TRDV2, the J gene TRDJ3; 7 nucleotides match TRDD3. Germline values: CDR1 GEAIGNYY, CDR2 EKD. The length of the CDR3 is 16 residues. The CDR3 nucleotides are TGTGCCTGTGACTGGGGGAGCTCCTGGGACATCCGACAGATGTTTTTC. Amino acids: CACDWGSSWDIRQMFF.

This clone turned up a few times. Just one base apart from a much larger clone, this may be a read error. At the DNA level, this CDR3 is encoded by other sequences in the same sample as well. The chain recombines TRDV2 with TRDJ3; the D gene is possibly TRDD3 (5 bases). Germline CDR1 and CDR2: GEAIGNYY and EKD. Trimming left V 0 bases short and J 1 base short, with 9 bases between. The CDR3 extends over 17 amino acids. CDR3 loop: CACDTVMGSWDTRQMFF. Written as DNA, the CDR3 is TGTGCCTGTGACACCGTAATGGGGTCCTGGGACACCCGACAGATGTTTTTC.

The chain combines TRDV2 with TRDJ2; 8 positions agree with TRDD3. Germline CDR1 reads GEAIGNYY; CDR2 reads EKD. The CDR3 totals 14 residues. Trimming took 3 bases from V and 7 from J; bases not matched to a gene: 6. The CDR3 DNA is TGTGCCTGTGACTACTGGGGGTTGGAAGCACAACTCTTCTTT. Protein sequence: CACDYWGLEAQLFF.

This clone was observed a handful of times. The chain uses TRDV2 and TRDJ3; TRDD3 agrees at 9 bases. The V gene end was trimmed by 4 bases and the J gene end by 0 bases; junction bases not matched to a gene: 9. Germline-derived CDR1 and CDR2 are GEAIGNYY and EKD. CDR3 length: 19 amino acids. The CDR3 DNA reads as TGTGCCTGTGATGCCGGGGGATACCGAAGCTCCTGGGACACCCGACAGATGTTTTTC. Protein product: CACDAGGYRSSWDTRQMFF.

This clone showed up many times. V usage is TRDV2 and J usage is TRDJ3, with D tentatively TRDD3 (5 bases). CDR1 and CDR2 (germline): GEAIGNYY, EKD. Deletions cut 0 bases from V and 0 bases from J, with 8 bases between. The CDR3 totals 17 residues. The CDR3 loop is CACDTWGRSWDTRQMFF. For the CDR3, the DNA is TGTGCCTGTGACACCTGGGGCCGCTCCTGGGACACCCGACAGATGTTTTTC.

Details on this clone: One base away lies a much larger clone, so this may be a sequencing read error. The sample has other DNA sequences that encode this CDR3 too. The V gene is TRDV2, the J gene TRDJ1, with 9 bases aligning to TRDD3. CDR3 length equals 15 residues. CDR1 is GEAIGNYY and CDR2 is EKD in the germline V gene. V lost 0 bases and J lost 2; bases outside the gene matches: 3. This CDR3 is CACDTVGGYTDKLIF. The CDR3 nucleotides are TGTGCCTGTGACACCGTTGGGGGATATACCGATAAACTCATCTTT.

A few counts support this clone. The chain has TRDV2 and TRDJ3; 13 nucleotides agree with TRDD3. This CDR3 spans 19 amino acids. V was pared by 3 bases and J by 3 bases, with 7 bases of the junction left unmatched. Per germline, CDR1 GEAIGNYY and CDR2 EKD. The CDR3 here is CACDSTGGYAGWDTRQMFF. The CDR3 DNA reads TGTGCCTGTGACTCAACTGGGGGATACGCTGGCTGGGACACCCGACAGATGTTTTTC.

Comment on this clone: A far bigger clonotype differs at one base, so this is likely a read error. The chain joins TRDV2 to TRDJ2; the match to TRDD3 covers 9 bases. V dropped 3 bases and J dropped 4; count of bases not matched to a gene: 5. Germline CDR1 is GEAIGNYY and CDR2 is EKD. The CDR3 extends over 15 amino acids. CDR3 region: CACDVRGDTTAQLFF. The DNA for the CDR3 is TGTGCCTGTGACGTACGGGGGGATACGACAGCACAACTCTTCTTT.

The sample holds many counts of this clone. The likely explanation is a read error, given a far larger clone one base away. The sample contains more than one DNA sequence encoding this CDR3. The chain links TRDV2 to TRDJ3; 8 nucleotides match TRDD3. V gave up 2 bases and J gave up 0 bases; unmatched junction bases: 5. The CDR3 loop spans 18 amino acids. CDR1 is GEAIGNYY and CDR2 is EKD in the germline V gene. CDR3 sequence reads: CACDILGGSSWDTRQMFF. Here the CDR3 DNA reads TGTGCCTGTGACATACTGGGGGGTAGCTCCTGGGACACCCGACAGATGTTTTTC.

The chain joins TRDV2 to TRDJ3; 12 nucleotides match TRDD3. Germline values: CDR1 GEAIGNYY, CDR2 EKD. The CDR3 is made up of 20 amino acids. V shed 1 base and J 13 bases; nucleotides not matched to a gene: 19. CDR3 nucleotide sequence: TGTGCCTGTGACACACTGGGGGATACATGGAGCTCCTGGGACAGGCGACAGATGTTTTTC. This gives the protein CACDTLGDTWSSWDRRQMFF.

This clone was picked up many times. A much bigger clone sits one base away, suggesting this may be a read error. Within the sample, other DNA sequences also encode this same CDR3. V and J are TRDV2 and TRDJ2, with 9 positions matching TRDD3. Looked up from germline, CDR1 is GEAIGNYY and CDR2 is EKD. This CDR3 region has 14 residues. Trimming removed 2 bases from V and 8 bases from J; junction bases left unmatched: 5. As DNA, the CDR3 is TGTGCCTGTGACATACTGGGGGAGACGGCACAACTCTTCTTT. It translates to CACDILGETAQLFF.

This clone was recorded many times. Other nucleotide sequences in the sample specify the same CDR3. The chain uses TRDV2 and TRDJ3; 11 bases are a match to TRDD3. The V and J ends lost 0 bases and 0 bases, in that order; junction bases with no gene match: 3. The V gene's germline CDR1 is GEAIGNYY and CDR2 EKD. This CDR3 spans 19 amino acids. Here the CDR3 DNA reads TGTGCCTGTGACACCATTACTGGGGGATACTCCTGGGACACCCGACAGATGTTTTTC. Protein: CACDTITGGYSWDTRQMFF.

This chain connects TRDV2 to TRDJ3; 10 nucleotides line up with TRDD3. Trimming cost V 3 bases and J 2 bases; bases outside gene matches: 6. Germline V lookup: CDR1 GEAIGNYY, CDR2 EKD. CDR3 size: 18 residues. CDR3 protein: CACDSGGYAAWDTRQMFF. CDR3 sequence (DNA): TGTGCCTGTGACTCGGGGGGATACGCGGCCTGGGACACCCGACAGATGTTTTTC.

This clone was picked up a small number of times. The V and J genes are TRDV2 and TRDJ3, with 12 bases fitting TRDD3. Germline V gene sequence: CDR1 GEAIGNYY, CDR2 EKD. V was clipped by 4 bases and J by 2 bases; unmatched bases: 8. The CDR3 extends over 19 amino acids. CDR3 protein: CACEHLLGDTTWDTRQMFF. The DNA of the CDR3 is TGTGCCTGTGAACACCTACTGGGGGATACAACCTGGGACACCCGACAGATGTTTTTC.

This clone was detected only once. A much bigger clone sits one base away, suggesting this may be a read error. Distinct nucleotide sequences in the sample also encode this CDR3. The chain recombines TRDV2 with TRDJ3; 13 bases line up with TRDD3. The CDR3 runs 21 residues. Germline values: CDR1 GEAIGNYY, CDR2 EKD. CDR3 loop: CACDKVLGDTRRSWDTRQMFF. The DNA of the CDR3 is TGTGCCTGTGACAAAGTACTGGGGGATACGCGTCGCTCCTGGGACACACGACAGATGTTTTTC.

This chain uses TRDV2 with TRDJ3, with 7 bases lining up with TRDD3. Germline assignment: CDR1 GEAIGNYY and CDR2 EKD. The CDR3 is 19 residues long. V shed 0 bases, J shed 0 bases, and the junction held 7 bases outside the gene matches. The CDR3 coding sequence is TGTGCCTGTGACACCGTATCTGGGGGTAGCTCCTGGGACACCCGACAGATGTTTTTC. Its translation is CACDTVSGGSSWDTRQMFF.

With respect to this clone: A much larger clone differs by one base, so this may be a read error. This sample also contains other DNA sequences that code for the same CDR3. The chain links TRDV2 to TRDJ3; D may be TRDD3 (6 bases). CDR3 length: 16 residues. CDR1 is GEAIGNYY, CDR2 EKD, per germline. Trimming left V 2 bases short and J 1 base short, with 8 bases between. The CDR3 DNA follows: TGTGCCTGTGACATACTGGGATCCTGGGACACCCGACAGATGTTTTTC. Protein: CACDILGSWDTRQMFF.

This clone has more than one count but fewer than ten. A much larger clone lies one base from this, so it may be a read error. This specimen includes other DNA sequences encoding the same CDR3. The rearrangement joins TRDV2 to TRDJ3; 11 bases are shared with TRDD3. Looked up from germline, CDR1 is GEAIGNYY and CDR2 is EKD. This CDR3 spans 18 amino acids. CDR3 bases: TGTGCCTGTGACACTGGGGGATACGACTCCTGGGACACCCGGCAGATGTTTTTC. Protein product: CACDTGGYDSWDTRQMFF.

The V call is TRDV2, the J call TRDJ2, with a tentative D call TRDD3 (5 bases). The ends were cut back, 1 base at V and 4 bases at J, with 12 bases in the middle. Germline V gene data show CDR1 as GEAIGNYY and CDR2 as EKD. The length of the CDR3 is 15 residues. CDR3 region: CACDTLGGPTAQLFF. CDR3 DNA sequence: TGTGCCTGTGACACTTTAGGGGGTCCGACAGCACAACTCTTCTTT.

V gene TRDV1 combines with J gene TRDJ2, with 9 nucleotides matching TRDD3. Germline loops: CDR1 TSWWSYY, CDR2 QGS. J was trimmed by 0 bases and V by 2 bases; bases with no gene match: 13. This CDR3 has 20 residues. The CDR3 DNA is TGTGCTCTTGGGGAAAACGGGAAAGGGGGATACCGAGCTTTGACAGCACAACTCTTCTTT. Translation gives CALGENGKGGYRALTAQLFF.

In this sample, this clone turned up a few times. TCRdb gives a protein that differs at residue 13 from what the DNA encodes, so the protein here is translated from the DNA. The J gene is TRDJ3, the V gene TRDV2, with 9 bases identical to TRDD3. This CDR3 spans 18 amino acids. The germline V gene encodes CDR1 GEAIGNYY and CDR2 EKD. The CDR3 region is CACDTLGESSWDNRQMFF. The CDR3, as DNA: TGTGCCTGTGACACACTGGGGGAAAGCTCCTGGGACAACCGACAGATGTTTTTC.